Following are 17 T cell receptor beta chains from one sample sequenced in a study of shared T cell receptors in the human thymus. Here immunoSEQ multiplex PCR was the method, and the copy in TCRdb shows in-frame clones only, minus some. The table lists hundreds of thousands of clones, approximately 87% of them singletons. The same data also went into a second study, on human thymus T cells.

The sequenced material came from thymocytes. These receptors were taken from a boy under two years old with a congenital heart defect.

The chain is built from TRBV28 and TRBJ1-1; 12 positions match TRBD1. The CDR3 has 18 amino acids. The ends lost 2 bases at V and 0 bases at J; junction bases unmatched: 7. Germline V lookup: CDR1 MDHEN, CDR2 SYDVKM. CDR3 amino acids: CASSLRGGQGALNTEAFF. CDR3 coding DNA: TGTGCCAGCAGTTTAAGAGGGGGACAGGGGGCTTTGAACACTGAAGCTTTCTTT. Using reference TRBV28 and TRBJ1-1 for the parts outside the CDR3, the full variable domain is DVKVTQSSRYLVKRTGEKVFLECVQDMDHENMFWYRQDPGLGLRLIYFSYDVKMKEKGDIPEGYSVSREKKERFSLILESASTNQTSMYLCASSLRGGQGALNTEAFFGQGTRLTVV.

This clone was detected only a few times. The gene calls are TRBV14 and TRBJ1-1; D is possibly TRBD1 (6 bases). Germline V gene lookup returns CDR1 SGHDN and CDR2 FVKESK. The CDR3 loop spans 15 amino acids. V dropped 3 bases and J dropped 1 base, with 12 bases sitting between them. Here the CDR3 reads CASSQLTGENTEAFF. CDR3 in DNA: TGTGCCAGCAGCCAGCTGACAGGTGAGAACACTGAAGCTTTCTTT.

V usage is TRBV28 and J usage is TRBJ1-1, with 8 bases aligning to TRBD1. Per the germline V gene, CDR1 is MDHEN and CDR2 is SYDVKM. This CDR3 comprises 16 residues. Trimming removed 7 bases from V and 4 bases from J; junction bases left unmatched: 14. CDR3 sequence (DNA): TGTGCCAGCATGGGGCAGGGGGCGCGTATGGGCACTGAAGCTTTCTTT. As protein: CASMGQGARMGTEAFF.

V and J are TRBV21-1 and TRBJ2-1; the table's D call, TRBD2, has no DNA check behind it. TRBV21-1 is deemed a pseudogene. This CDR3 comprises 15 residues. CDR3: CASSKEAGGPNGQFF. The CDR3 nucleotides are TGTGCCAGCAGCAAAGAAGCGGGAGGGCCGAATGGGCAGTTCTTC.

V usage is TRBV2 and J usage is TRBJ2-7; tentatively, D is TRBD2 (6 bases). CDR1 and CDR2 (germline): SNHLY, FYNNEI. CDR3 size: 14 residues. V shed 4 bases and J shed 5 bases, with 15 bases lying between them. The chain's CDR3 is CASSARDPPHEQYF. The CDR3 nucleotides are TGTGCCAGCAGTGCGCGGGACCCTCCCCACGAGCAGTACTTC.

The rearrangement joins TRBV5-1 to TRBJ1-1; TRBD1 is a possible D gene (5 bases). CDR3 length: 13 residues. CDR1 is SGHRS and CDR2 is YFSETQ in the germline V gene. Trimming removed 7 bases from V and 3 bases from J, with 13 bases in between. The CDR3 coding sequence is TGCGCCAGCTGGGGGGTGGGAGACACTGAAGCTTTCTTT. Amino acids: CASWGVGDTEAFF.

The chain uses TRBV27 and TRBJ2-3; 12 nucleotides align to TRBD2. This CDR3 has 19 residues. J was trimmed by 0 bases and V by 7 bases; bases with no gene match: 14. CDR1 is MNHEY, CDR2 SMNVEV, per germline (reference sequence). CDR3 in amino acids: CASTVSRASGRESTDTQYF. CDR3 sequence (DNA): TGTGCCAGCACCGTATCCCGGGCTAGCGGGAGGGAGAGCACAGATACGCAGTATTTT.

The chain links TRBV27 to TRBJ1-3; TRBD1 might be the D (6 bases). V lost 5 bases and J 0 bases, leaving 14 bases between the germline ends. CDR1 is MNHEY, CDR2 SMNVEV, per germline (reference sequence). This CDR3 comprises 16 residues. CDR3 in amino acids: CASSPQGTPSGNTIYF. Written as DNA, the CDR3 is TGTGCCAGCAGTCCCCAGGGGACGCCCTCTGGAAACACCATATATTTT.

V gene TRBV19 combines with J gene TRBJ1-1, with 8 bases matching TRBD1. CDR1 and CDR2 from the germline V gene are LNHDA and SQIVND (reference sequence). The CDR3 loop spans 16 amino acids. J gave up 3 bases and V 5 bases, and 11 bases lay outside the gene matches. The CDR3 nucleotides read TGTGCCAGTAGTCCTTTCCGGACAGGGTTATACACTGAAGCTTTCTTT. Protein product: CASSPFRTGLYTEAFF.

In DNA, the CDR3 is TGTGCCAGCAGCGATGGACAGGGAGCATTGAACACTGAAGCTTTCTTT. Its protein is CASSDGQGALNTEAFF. The V gene is TRBV2, the J gene TRBJ1-1, with 8 nucleotides matching TRBD1. V lost 6 bases, J lost 0 bases, and 9 bases stayed unmatched. CDR1 and CDR2 from the germline V gene are SNHLY and FYNNEI. CDR3 length: 16 residues.

The chain has TRBV11-2 and TRBJ2-1; tentative D call: TRBD2 (5 bases). This CDR3 contains 14 residues. Per germline, CDR1 SGHAT and CDR2 FQNNGV. V was pared by 5 bases and J by 0 bases, with 8 bases between. CDR3 sequence reads: CASSGSSSYNEQFF. Written as DNA, the CDR3 is TGTGCCAGCAGCGGGAGTTCCTCCTACAATGAGCAGTTCTTC.

This chain connects TRBV11-3 to TRBJ2-7; perhaps TRBD1 as D (6 bases). V dropped 5 bases and J dropped 0 bases, with 17 bases sitting between them. Germline V gives CDR1 SGHNT, CDR2 YENEEA. The CDR3 contains 16 residues. The CDR3 is CASSLALGTPSYEQYF. As DNA, the CDR3 is TGTGCCAGCAGCCTCGCCCTCGGGACACCCTCCTACGAGCAGTACTTC.

The rearrangement joins TRBV11-2 to TRBJ2-2, with 10 bases lining up with TRBD1. V shed 2 bases, J shed 4 bases, and the junction held 1 base outside the gene matches. CDR1 SGHAT and CDR2 FQNNGV come from the germline V gene. The CDR3 has 15 amino acids. CDR3 sequence (DNA): TGTGCCAGCAGCTTAAGGGACAGGGGCACCGGGGAGCTGTTTTTT. Translation gives CASSLRDRGTGELFF.

The gene calls are TRBV30 and TRBJ2-1; 9 bases align to TRBD2. The CDR3 is made up of 15 amino acids. The germline V gene encodes CDR1 GTSNPN and CDR2 SVGIG (reference sequence). With 5 bases clipped from V and 7 bases from J, the junction kept 12 bases outside the gene matches. CDR3 sequence: CAWALAGYLRNEQFF. The CDR3 DNA is TGTGCCTGGGCTCTAGCGGGATACTTGAGGAATGAGCAGTTCTTC. The whole variable domain, filled in from reference TRBV30 and TRBJ2-1, reads SQTIHQWPATLVQPVGSPLSLECTVEGTSNPNLYWYRQAAGRGLQLLFYSVGIGQISSEVPQNLSASRPQDRQFILSSKKLLLSDSGFYLCAWALAGYLRNEQFFGPGTRLTVL.

V gene TRBV4-3 combines with J gene TRBJ2-1; 8 nucleotides agree with TRBD2. V trimming: 1 base; J trimming: 6 bases; junction bases outside the gene matches: 5. Germline CDR1 reads LGHNA; CDR2 reads YSLEER. The CDR3 totals 15 residues. The CDR3 DNA is TGCGCCAGCAGCCAAGCCTACAGCGGGAGCAATGAGCAGTTCTTC. Its translation: CASSQAYSGSNEQFF.

V gene TRBV5-4 combines with J gene TRBJ2-7, with 7 bases aligning to TRBD2. Germline CDR1 and CDR2: SGHNT and YYREEE (reference sequence). The V gene end was trimmed by 5 bases and the J gene end by 4 bases; junction bases not matched to a gene: 12. The CDR3 covers 15 residues. The CDR3 nucleotides are TGTGCCAGCAGTAGTGTGGGCGGGAGTAATTACGAGCAGTACTTC. Its translation: CASSSVGGSNYEQYF.

Details on this clone: Other nucleotide sequences from this sample produce the same CDR3. The CDR3 sequence: CASSYEGTEAFF. The CDR3 nucleotides are TGTGCCAGCAGTTATGAGGGCACTGAAGCTTTCTTT. The rearrangement uses TRBV6-5 and TRBJ1-1; D ambiguous. This CDR3 has 12 amino acids. CDR1 is MNHEY and CDR2 is SVGAGI in the germline V gene. V was trimmed by 3 bases and J by 4 bases, leaving 6 bases between them.